One and the same sample provided the 30 T cell receptor beta chains below, sequenced in a study of T cell responses to AZD1222 COVID-19 vaccine (dated by TCRdb to about 2021). The time point label on this specimen signifies: about 28 days (+/-7) after the second vaccine dose. The intended sense of this specimen's treatment or condition label: meningococcal conjugate vaccine given as trial control. Receptors were amplified or captured by the immunoSEQ multiplex PCR assay. This immuneACCESS table, as held by TCRdb, lists in-frame sequences with V and J called but not all clones. Of the missing ones, under half trace to an unresolved V gene in checked studies; the others have no known cause. The sample table records about 150,000 clones; 70% to 90% of these occur just once. Clones ranked in the top ten supply roughly 5.4% of the sample. The material was peripheral blood, obtained 28 days after the second dose of the MenACWY control vaccine. These receptors originate from an adult who received the MenACWY meningococcal vaccine as a control.

The chain combines TRBV6-2 or TRBV6-3 with TRBJ2-7; weak D call: TRBD2 (6 bases). There are 15 residues in the CDR3. V lost 1 base, J lost 5 bases, and 15 bases lay in between. Germline-derived CDR1 and CDR2 are MNHEY and SVGEGT. This chain's CDR3 is CASSYWGRGGNEQYF. The CDR3 DNA reads TGTGCCAGCAGTTACTGGGGCCGAGGCGGGAACGAGCAGTACTTC.

The chain links TRBV12-5 to TRBJ2-1; 8 bases line up with TRBD2. Losses at the gene ends were 2 bases for V and 6 bases for J; bases not matched to a gene: 15. There are 18 residues in the CDR3. Germline V gene sequence: CDR1 LGHNT, CDR2 FRNRAP. The CDR3 DNA reads as TGTGCTAGTGGTTTGAGGTTAAGTGGGGGCGGGAGGCGCAATGAGCAGTTCTTC. Translation gives CASGLRLSGGGRRNEQFF.

This clone appeared once. The V and J genes are TRBV14 and TRBJ2-2, with TRBD1 matching 8 bases. The CDR3 runs to 16 residues. The germline CDR1 and CDR2 sequences are SGHDN and FVKESK. After removal of 1 base from V and 3 bases from J, the junction contained 4 bases not matched to a gene. Written as DNA, the CDR3 is TGTGCCAGCAGCCAAGCGGACAGGGTTTACACCGGGGAGCTGTTTTTT. This codes for CASSQADRVYTGELFF. The variable domain in full, with the rest retrieved from reference TRBV14 and TRBJ2-2, is EAGVTQFPSHSVIEKGQTVTLRCDPISGHDNLYWYRRVMGKEIKFLLHFVKESKQDESGMPNNRFLAERTGGTYSTLKVQPAELEDSGVYFCASSQADRVYTGELFFGEGSRLTVL.

The rearrangement joins TRBV3-1 (or the pseudogene TRBV3-2) to TRBJ2-2; D is ambiguous. Germline CDR1 LGHDT, CDR2 YNNKEL (reference sequence). This CDR3 spans 12 amino acids. V lost 1 base and J lost 7, with 4 bases in between. The CDR3 nucleotides read TGTGCCAGCAGCCAAGGTAACGGGGAGCTGTTTTTT. Protein: CASSQGNGELFF.

The chain carries TRBV19 and TRBJ2-1; 9 bases line up with TRBD2. The CDR3 has 13 residues. V trimming: 7 bases; J trimming: 9 bases; junction bases outside the gene matches: 7. Germline V gene lookup returns CDR1 LNHDA and CDR2 SQIVND (reference sequence). CDR3 in DNA: TGTGCCAGTAAGACTAGCGGTCTGGTTGAGCAGTTCTTC. It specifies CASKTSGLVEQFF.

V gene TRBV4-1 combines with J gene TRBJ2-2, with TRBD2 identical over 10 bases. CDR1 and CDR2 (germline): MGHRA, YSYEKL. This CDR3 spans 16 amino acids. The J segment lost 5 bases and the V segment lost 5 bases, leaving 8 bases of the junction unmatched. The DNA of the CDR3 is TGCGCCAGCAGCTTCCCTAGCGGGAGATGGACCGGGGAGCTGTTTTTT. Translation: CASSFPSGRWTGELFF.

This clone came up once. The chain links TRBV7-2 to TRBJ2-1; the match to TRBD2 covers 11 bases. The length of the CDR3 is 16 residues. The ends lost 7 bases at V and 10 bases at J; junction bases unmatched: 15. Germline CDR1 is SGHTA and CDR2 is FQGNSA. The CDR3 DNA sequence: TGTGCCAGCACTACCGAGTGGACTAGCGGGCGCGGGGAGCAGTTCTTC. It translates to CASTTEWTSGRGEQFF.

V usage is TRBV4-3 and J usage is TRBJ1-4; TRBD1 matches at 9 bases. V shed 3 bases, J shed 7 bases, and the junction held 9 bases outside the gene matches. CDR3 size: 16 residues. The germline V gene encodes CDR1 LGHNA and CDR2 YSLEER. Here the CDR3 reads CASSQTQGQGREKLFF. The CDR3 nucleotides are TGCGCCAGCAGCCAGACCCAGGGACAGGGTCGTGAAAAACTGTTTTTT.

This clone appeared a single time. V usage is TRBV13 and J usage is TRBJ1-3; the D is unclear. Germline V gene lookup returns CDR1 PRHDT and CDR2 FYEKMQ (reference sequence). Trimming cost V 0 bases and J 0 bases, with 15 bases left between them. CDR3 length: 18 residues. In DNA, the CDR3 is TGTGCCAGCAGCTTAGGCGGGGTCAGGATAAGCTCTGGAAACACCATATATTTT. Its protein is CASSLGGVRISSGNTIYF.

The genes are TRBV10-3 and TRBJ1-1; the D is unclear. Trimming cost V 6 bases and J 2 bases, with 7 bases left between them. The CDR3 length is 12 residues. The germline gives CDR1 ENHRY, CDR2 SYGVKD. The CDR3: CAISPDNTEAFF. In DNA, the CDR3 is TGTGCCATCAGCCCTGATAACACTGAAGCTTTCTTT.

The genes are TRBV2 and TRBJ2-5, with 7 bases that match TRBD1. V lost 6 bases and J lost 5; bases outside the gene matches: 9. Germline assignment: CDR1 SNHLY and CDR2 FYNNEI. CDR3 length: 14 residues. This CDR3 is CASRDLGGRETQYF. The CDR3 nucleotides are TGTGCCAGCAGGGACCTAGGGGGCAGGGAGACCCAGTACTTC.

The chain carries TRBV7-2 and TRBJ1-1; D is undetermined. Looked up from germline, CDR1 is SGHTA and CDR2 is FQGNSA. CDR3 length equals 14 residues. The V and J ends lost 6 bases and 1 base respectively, with 12 bases between them. The CDR3 loop reads CASRARKGNTEAFF. The DNA for the CDR3 is TGTGCCAGCAGGGCCAGGAAGGGGAACACTGAAGCTTTCTTT.

This chain joins TRBV3-1 (or the pseudogene TRBV3-2) and TRBJ2-2, with D perhaps matching TRBD1 (5 bases). The CDR3 extends over 16 amino acids. CDR1 is LGHDT, CDR2 YNNKEL, per germline (reference sequence). The germline V and J ends were trimmed by 4 bases and 2 bases, with 14 bases remaining between them. CDR3 region: CASSPGQGGNTGELFF. The CDR3 bases are TGTGCCAGCAGCCCAGGGCAGGGTGGAAACACCGGGGAGCTGTTTTTT.

The chain carries TRBV4-2 and TRBJ2-7; TRBD1 matches at 8 bases. This CDR3 region has 17 residues. Germline lookup yields CDR1 LGHNA and CDR2 YNFKEQ. After removal of 1 base from V and 1 base from J, the junction contained 9 bases not matched to a gene. The CDR3 loop is CASSQGTGHLGSYEQYF. DNA for the CDR3: TGTGCCAGCAGCCAAGGGACAGGGCATTTGGGGTCCTACGAGCAGTACTTC.

The rearrangement links TRBV27 to TRBJ1-6; D is uncertain. This CDR3 is built from 16 residues. Germline V lookup: CDR1 MNHEY, CDR2 SMNVEV (reference sequence). V was clipped by 5 bases and J by 8 bases, with 19 bases between them. For the CDR3, the DNA is TGTGCCAGCAGTCCCAGTGGTGATCCCGCCTATTCACCCCTCCACTTT. The encoded protein is CASSPSGDPAYSPLHF.

This clone has only a few counts. This rearrangement joins TRBV6-2 or TRBV6-3 to TRBJ1-5, with D unresolved. CDR3 length equals 15 residues. Germline V gene lookup returns CDR1 MNHEY and CDR2 SVGEGT. The V end was cut by 0 bases, the J end by 2 bases, with 8 bases between. CDR3 DNA: TGTGCCAGCAGTTACTCGAAGGGCGGCAATCAGCCCCAGCATTTT. It specifies CASSYSKGGNQPQHF.

The chain couples TRBV4-2 to TRBJ1-3; D gene ambiguous. V dropped 0 bases and J dropped 3 bases, with 9 bases sitting between them. Germline V gives CDR1 LGHNA, CDR2 YNFKEQ. The CDR3 is 15 residues long. The CDR3 DNA reads as TGTGCCAGCAGCCAAGAAGGAGGCGTTGGAAACACCATATATTTT. This gives the protein CASSQEGGVGNTIYF.

As regards this clone: One junction end disagrees with the germline gene, perhaps due to a read error. The chain has TRBV19 and TRBJ2-1; D call uncertain. The germline CDR1 and CDR2 sequences are LNHDA and SQIVND (reference sequence). The CDR3 contains 15 residues. As DNA, the CDR3 is TGTGCCAGTAGCGTGGATAAGAGCTCCTACAGTGAGCAGTTCTTC. This translates into CASSVDKSSYSEQFF.

This clone was found once. The rearrangement uses TRBV6-2 or TRBV6-3 and TRBJ1-2, with D hard to call. V was clipped by 2 bases and J by 4 bases, with 8 bases between them. CDR1 is MNHEY, CDR2 SVGEGT, per germline. The length of the CDR3 is 13 residues. The CDR3 DNA reads as TGTGCCAGCAGTTACCCTGGACCCTATGGCTACACCTTC. This translates into CASSYPGPYGYTF.

The V and J genes are TRBV7-2 and TRBJ1-2, with 8 bases matching TRBD1. V shed 1 base and J 5 bases; nucleotides not matched to a gene: 12. Per the germline V gene, CDR1 is SGHTA and CDR2 is FQGNSA. The length of the CDR3 is 17 residues. CDR3 loop: CASSLGDNWTGIYGYTF. The DNA for the CDR3 is TGTGCCAGCAGCTTAGGGGACAACTGGACAGGGATATATGGCTACACCTTC.

This clone was counted a few times. The germline gene is not matched at one end of the junction; a read error may be the cause. The rearrangement links TRBV7-7 to TRBJ2-2; the match to TRBD2 covers 15 bases. The CDR3 is 17 amino acids. CDR1 is SSHAT, CDR2 FNYEAQ, per germline (reference sequence). The CDR3 region is CASSLRTSGRATGELFF. CDR3 in DNA: TGTGCTAGCAGCCTTCGGACTAGCGGGAGGGCCACAGGGGAGCTGTTTTTT.

The chain has TRBV28 and TRBJ2-7; weak D call: TRBD1 (6 bases). V shed 1 base and J shed 5 bases, with 6 bases lying between them. From germline, CDR1 is MDHEN and CDR2 SYDVKM. The CDR3 totals 12 residues. DNA for the CDR3: TGTGCCAGCAGTTTATCAGGGGACGAGCAGTACTTC. Translated: CASSLSGDEQYF. Full variable domain (rest looked up from reference TRBV28 and TRBJ2-7): DVKVTQSSRYLVKRTGEKVFLECVQDMDHENMFWYRQDPGLGLRLIYFSYDVKMKEKGDIPEGYSVSREKKERFSLILESASTNQTSMYLCASSLSGDEQYFGPGTRLTVT.

The J gene is TRBJ1-2, the V gene TRBV10-3; 7 nucleotides align to TRBD1. This CDR3 is built from 14 residues. Germline V CDR1 and CDR2: ENHRY, SYGVKD. Germline trimming cut 4 bases from V and 4 bases from J; bases unmatched to any gene: 6. This chain's CDR3 is CAISGDSDAYGYTF. The CDR3 nucleotides read TGTGCCATCAGTGGGGACAGCGATGCCTATGGCTACACCTTC.

The rearrangement links TRBV24-1 to TRBJ2-3; a possible D gene is TRBD1 (6 bases). Germline CDR1 reads KGHDR; CDR2 reads SFDVKD. The CDR3 contains 16 residues. Trimming left V 4 bases short and J 2 bases short, with 15 bases between. CDR3 DNA sequence: TGTGCCACCAGTGACGCACAGGGTGATGACACAGATACGCAGTATTTT. This codes for CATSDAQGDDTDTQYF.

The chain recombines TRBV10-3 with TRBJ1-3; D possibly corresponds to TRBD1 (5 bases). CDR3 length equals 17 residues. CDR1 and CDR2 (germline): ENHRY, SYGVKD. Between the trimmed V and J ends, which lost 1 base and 3 bases, there was a span of 16 bases. CDR3 amino acids: CAISELNGGALGNTIYF. In nucleotides, the CDR3 is TGTGCCATCAGTGAGTTGAACGGTGGGGCGCTTGGAAACACCATATATTTT.

The rearrangement uses TRBV2 and TRBJ2-7, with D perhaps TRBD2 (7 bases). The V end lost 4 bases, the J end lost 1 base, and 17 bases lay between the germline ends. The germline V gene has CDR1 SNHLY and CDR2 FYNNEI. The CDR3 is 16 residues long. CDR3 sequence (DNA): TGTGCCAGCAGTGGGAATTGGGGGGGGGCATCCTACGAGCAGTACTTC. Protein: CASSGNWGGASYEQYF.

The chain is built from TRBV28 and TRBJ1-1; possibly TRBD1 for D (5 bases). V was shortened by 1 base and J by 1 base, with 13 bases between the two germline ends. The germline V gene has CDR1 MDHEN and CDR2 SYDVKM. CDR3 length: 16 residues. DNA of the CDR3: TGTGCCAGCAGTTTATATGACAGTCCCAGGAACACTGAAGCTTTCTTT. It specifies CASSLYDSPRNTEAFF.

The chain has TRBV29-1 and TRBJ2-2, with D perhaps TRBD2 (7 bases). Trimming removed 6 bases from V and 0 bases from J, with 14 bases in between. CDR3 length: 15 amino acids. The germline CDR1 and CDR2 sequences are SQVTM and ANQGSEA. This CDR3 is CSVAGDTSNTGELFF. CDR3 bases: TGCAGCGTGGCGGGGGACACGTCGAACACCGGGGAGCTGTTTTTT.

This chain uses TRBV10-3 with TRBJ1-1; the match to TRBD1 covers 8 bases. V shed 6 bases, J shed 0 bases, and the junction held 6 bases outside the gene matches. The CDR3 is made up of 15 amino acids. Germline-derived CDR1 and CDR2 are ENHRY and SYGVKD. CDR3 sequence: CAIRQGVTMNTEAFF. Here the CDR3 DNA reads TGTGCCATCAGACAGGGGGTAACAATGAACACTGAAGCTTTCTTT.

This clone was detected only once. This chain links TRBV4-1 with TRBJ2-5; TRBD2 agrees at 11 bases. Germline V CDR1 and CDR2: MGHRA, YSYEKL. The CDR3 loop spans 21 amino acids. The trim removed 1 base at V and 5 bases at J, leaving 21 bases unmatched. CDR3 coding DNA: TGCGCCAGCAGCCAAGCGTCCCCGAGGCTAGCGGGAGGTCCGTTAGCGGAGACCCAGTACTTC. Translated, it gives CASSQASPRLAGGPLAETQYF.